The rows below give T cell receptor beta chains drawn from one sample of a study of vaccination effects on CD4 cells after COVID-19. These TCRs are of unknown antigen specificity. Only in-frame clones appear in the TCRdb table, and some are missing; sequencing was by immunoSEQ multiplex PCR. Of fewer than 65,000 clones in the sample, roughly four fifths were seen once. Specimen: CD4+ T cells from PBMCs cultured with HCoV-229E spike peptides, collected before COVID-19 vaccination. These receptors all stem from a human donor who received a COVID-19 vaccine. The CDR3 runs from the conserved cysteine through the conserved F or W. A D gene is named only where the DNA matches it firmly. Where a row states a size, it is once, few, many or the class of an expanded clone; other rows omit it.

D	V	J	size	CDR3	DNA
-	TRBV6-5	TRBJ1-5	-	CASRTDSRQPQHF	TGTGCCAGCAGAACCGACTCTAGACAGCCCCAGCATTTT
-	TRBV5-1	TRBJ1-6	-	CASSIDSGSPLHF	TGCGCCAGCAGCATCGACAGTGGTTCACCCCTCCACTTT
TRBD2	TRBV20-1	TRBJ2-4	-	CSASLTGTSDLQYF	TGCAGTGCTAGTCTAACAGGGACTAGTGACCTTCAGTACTTC
-	TRBV6-2/TRBV6-3	TRBJ2-2	once	CASSYSGLNTGELFF	TGTGCCAGCAGTTACTCGGGGTTGAACACCGGGGAGCTGTTTTTT
TRBD1	TRBV5-8	TRBJ2-2	-	CASSRTGSGELFF	TGTGCCAGCAGTCGGACAGGGTCCGGGGAGCTGTTTTTT
-	TRBV7-2	TRBJ1-6	once	CASSLYRRDLGSALHF	TGTGCCAGCAGCTTATACCGGAGGGACCTGGGTTCGGCCCTCCACTTT
-	TRBV6-6	TRBJ1-1	-	CASSRAPQAEAFF	TGTGCCAGCAGCCGGGCCCCACAAGCTGAAGCTTTCTTT
-	TRBV6-4	TRBJ1-5	-	CASSDSQQPQHF	TGTGCCAGCAGTGACTCGCAACAGCCCCAGCATTTT
-	TRBV27	TRBJ1-6	-	CASSLIYSLTSSYNSPLHF	TGTGCCAGCAGTTTAATTTACAGCCTAACGAGCTCCTATAATTCACCCCTCCACTTT
-	TRBV20-1	TRBJ1-2	-	CSAKDWVGYTF	TGCAGTGCTAAGGATTGGGTAGGCTACACCTTC
-	TRBV3-1/TRBV3-2	TRBJ2-3	medium-sized	CASSPNLGDTQYF	TGTGCCAGCAGCCCCAACTTAGGGGATACGCAGTATTTT
-	TRBV7-3	TRBJ2-2	-	CASSLGQGVGELFF	TGTGCCAGCAGCTTAGGCCAGGGTGTGGGGGAGCTGTTTTTT
-	TRBV18	TRBJ1-4	-	CASSALNSREGVGEKLFF	TGTGCCAGCTCAGCCCTGAATTCACGTGAGGGAGTTGGTGAAAAACTGTTTTTT
-	TRBV30	TRBJ2-5	-	CAWSVGLWGNQETQYF	TGTGCCTGGAGTGTGGGGTTATGGGGAAATCAAGAGACCCAGTACTTC
-	TRBV7-9	TRBJ2-2	-	CASTSVNTGELFF	TGTGCCAGCACCTCCGTAAACACCGGGGAGCTGTTTTTT
-	TRBV18	TRBJ2-6	-	CASSPGGPSSGANVLTF	TGTGCCAGCTCACCAGGGGGCCCCTCGTCTGGGGCCAACGTCCTGACTTTC
-	TRBV15	TRBJ1-1	-	CATSRGGDGTEAFF	TGTGCCACCAGCCGGGGGGGCGACGGCACTGAAGCTTTCTTT
TRBD1	TRBV6-5	TRBJ2-4	-	CASSSASGQKNIQYF	TGTGCCAGCAGTAGCGCGTCGGGACAGAAAAACATTCAGTACTTC
-	TRBV5-1	TRBJ1-1	-	CASSFERGGNTEAFF	TGCGCCAGCAGCTTTGAGCGGGGCGGGAACACTGAAGCTTTCTTT
TRBD1	TRBV6-6	TRBJ1-1	-	CASSSTTGAMNTEAFF	TGTGCCAGCAGTTCAACGACAGGGGCGATGAACACTGAAGCTTTCTTT
-	TRBV5-6	TRBJ1-2	once	CASSSGTANYGYTF	TGTGCCAGCAGCTCCGGGACGGCTAACTATGGCTACACCTTC
TRBD2	TRBV7-9	TRBJ2-5	-	CASSLSGGETQYF	TGTGCCAGCAGCTTATCGGGGGGAGAGACCCAGTACTTC
-	TRBV19	TRBJ1-5	once	CASSIVSGNGGRQPQHF	TGTGCCAGTAGTATAGTATCGGGAAATGGGGGTAGGCAGCCCCAGCATTTT
TRBD1	TRBV5-1	TRBJ2-2	-	CASSLGAGQAGTGELFF	TGCGCCAGCAGCTTGGGGGCGGGACAGGCCGGCACCGGGGAGCTGTTTTTT
-	TRBV11-1	TRBJ1-5	-	CASSSDGNQPQHF	TGTGCCAGCAGCTCCGACGGGAATCAGCCCCAGCATTTT
TRBD1	TRBV6-6	TRBJ1-3	-	CASSRSTGTTGNTIYF	TGTGCCAGCAGTCGATCGACAGGGACAACTGGAAACACCATATATTTT
TRBD1	TRBV19	TRBJ1-3	-	CASSLNRGLSSGNTIYF	TGTGCCAGTAGCCTTAACAGGGGCCTCAGCTCTGGAAACACCATATATTTT
-	TRBV10-3	TRBJ1-6	-	CAISESAGYLSSPLHF	TGTGCCATCAGTGAGTCGGCAGGGTACCTTAGTTCACCCCTCCACTTT
-	TRBV20-1	TRBJ1-2	once	CSAGYGYTF	TGCAGTGCAGGGTATGGCTACACCTTC
-	TRBV6-5	TRBJ1-1	once	CASLGNTEAFF	TGTGCCAGCTTGGGGAACACTGAAGCTTTCTTT
-	TRBV7-2	TRBJ1-1	few	CASSPRAVAEAFF	TGTGCCAGCAGCCCCCGGGCAGTAGCTGAAGCTTTCTTT